A selection of T cell receptor beta chains follows, all from one sample in a study of read filtering for tumor transcriptome and immune sequencing. Using its own MiXCR run on the reads, TCRdb lists one record per CDR3 protein. The sample contains around 40,000 distinct CDR3 sequences, roughly 10% of which appear only once. Sample: a population of CD138-negative cells sorted from bone marrow. Receptors originate from a donor at least 40 years old with multiple myeloma. CDR3s include the opening cysteine and the closing phenylalanine or tryptophan. The D gene is left open where the match is weak. Expanded clones get a size class; other rows say once, few or many, or leave the size out.

CDR3 length	D gene	V gene	clone size	J gene	CDR3 DNA	CDR3 protein
19	-	TRBV21-1	many	TRBJ2-6	TGTGCCAGCAGCATAGGGACAGGGGGTTGCATCTCTGGGGCCAACGTCCTGACTTTC	CASSIGTGGCISGANVLTF
13	-	TRBV29-1	-	TRBJ2-5	TGCAGCGTTGGGGGCCAGGGTCCAGAGACCCAGTACTTC	CSVGGQGPETQYF
13	TRBD1	TRBV6-1	many	TRBJ1-4	TGTGCCAGCAGCGTACAGGGGTACGAAAAACTGTTTTTT	CASSVQGYEKLFF
13	-	TRBV7-2	many	TRBJ1-6	TGTGCCAGCAGCCGCGGGCCGGATTCACCCCTCCACTTT	CASSRGPDSPLHF
16	TRBD2	TRBV19	-	TRBJ2-5	TGTGCCAGTAGCCCCCGTGGGGGGGTACTCCAAGAGACCCAGTACTTC	CASSPRGGVLQETQYF
19	TRBD2	TRBV9	many	TRBJ2-3	TGTGCCAGCAGCGTCGACGAGGCTAGCGGGGGAACTAGCACAGATACGCAGTATTTT	CASSVDEASGGTSTDTQYF
14	-	TRBV20-1	many	TRBJ2-3	TGCAGTGCTCCCCCGGCCACTAGCACAGATACGCAGTATTTT	CSAPPATSTDTQYF
12	-	TRBV5-5	many	TRBJ2-4	TGTGCCAGCAGCTTGGTAATGGCGATTCAGTACTTC	CASSLVMAIQYF
19	TRBD2	TRBV9	many	TRBJ2-5	TGTGCCAGCAGCGCAGGGACTAGCGGGGAACTATTTTACCAAGAGACCCAGTACTTC	CASSAGTSGELFYQETQYF
15	-	TRBV20-1	many	TRBJ2-7	TGCAGTGCTAGTGCCGGGGTCGAGGGGAGCGGGGAGCAGTACTTC	CSASAGVEGSGEQYF
17	-	TRBV14	many	TRBJ1-1	TGTGCCAGCAGCCCATACCGACGGTCGTCGTTAAGCACTGAAGCTTTCTTT	CASSPYRRSSLSTEAFF
15	TRBD1	TRBV11-2	many	TRBJ1-6	TGTGCCAGCAGCCTGAGTGACAGGGGGAATTCACCCCTCCACTTT	CASSLSDRGNSPLHF
13	TRBD1	TRBV20-1	many	TRBJ2-7	TGCAGTGCATTGGACAGGGGTCCTTACGAGCAGTACTTC	CSALDRGPYEQYF
14	-	TRBV6-1	few	TRBJ2-4	TGTGCCAGCCTAGGACCCAGGGTCAAAAACATTCAGTACTTC	CASLGPRVKNIQYF
14	TRBD1	TRBV7-2	once	TRBJ2-5	TGTGCCAGCAGCCTAGACAGGGGGAGAGAGACCCAGTACTTC	CASSLDRGRETQYF
16	TRBD1	TRBV6-1	many	TRBJ2-7	TGTGCCAGCTCCCGAAATACCCGGGACAGCATCTACGAGCAGTACTTC	CASSRNTRDSIYEQYF
12	-	TRBV20-1	many	TRBJ1-5	TGCAGCCCCTCCGGAAGCAATCAGCCCCAGCATTTT	CSPSGSNQPQHF
11	-	TRBV12-3/TRBV12-4	-	TRBJ2-1	TGTGCCAGCAGTTTGTCTAATGAGCAGCTCTTC	CASSLSNEQLF
13	-	TRBV20-1	many	TRBJ2-5	TGCAGTGCTAGTTTCGGGTACCAAGAGACCCAGTACTTC	CSASFGYQETQYF
11	-	TRBV20-1	many	TRBJ2-5	TGCAGTGACAGAGTCGGCCAGACCCAGTACTTC	CSDRVGQTQYF
13	-	TRBV5-1	-	TRBJ2-5	TGCGCCAGCAGCTTGCCGGCTCAAGAGACCCAGTACTTC	CASSLPAQETQYF
14	-	TRBV30	many	TRBJ2-1	TGTGCCTGGAAAAAGCACCCCAGTAACAATGAGCAGTTCTTC	CAWKKHPSNNEQFF
17	-	TRBV5-1	many	TRBJ2-3	TGCGCCAGCAGCGCGACCCAGACGACAGTTTTGACAGATACGCAGTATTTT	CASSATQTTVLTDTQYF
15	-	TRBV5-4	-	TRBJ1-1	TGTGCCAGCAGCTTGGCGTACAGAACGAACACTGAAGCTTTCTTT	CASSLAYRTNTEAFF
13	-	TRBV19	few	TRBJ1-5	TGTGCCAGTAGTATTGATGCCGGTCAGCCCCAGCATTTT	CASSIDAGQPQHF
13	-	TRBV7-2	many	TRBJ2-2	TGTGCCAGCAGCCCGAGGGCCACCGGGGAGCTGTTTTTT	CASSPRATGELFF
12	-	TRBV20-1	many	TRBJ1-1	TGCAGTGCTAGAGAGTGGGGCACTGAAGCTTTCTTT	CSAREWGTEAFF
14	-	TRBV7-2	many	TRBJ1-6	TGTGCCAGCAGCTTGTCAGGGGTTGGGTCACCCCTCCACTTT	CASSLSGVGSPLHF
15	TRBD2	TRBV20-1	many	TRBJ2-2	TGCAGTGCTAGGACTAGCGGGGTGAACACCGGGGAGCTGTTTTTT	CSARTSGVNTGELFF
13	-	TRBV3-2	few	TRBJ1-2	TGTGCCAGCAGGCCGACAGGGATCAGGGGCTACACCTTC	CASRPTGIRGYTF
14	-	TRBV28	few	TRBJ2-7	TGTGCCAGCAGTCCCTCTGACAGATCCTACGAGCAGTACTTC	CASSPSDRSYEQYF
13	-	TRBV20-1	many	TRBJ1-2	TGCAGTGCTAGGGACGGTTCCCCCTATGGCTACACCTTC	CSARDGSPYGYTF
15	TRBD2	TRBV6-5	-	TRBJ2-3	TGTGCCTGCAGTTACTCGCGGGGGTTCACAGATACGCAGTATTTT	CACSYSRGFTDTQYF
19	-	TRBV19	many	TRBJ1-4	TGTGCCAGTAGTACCTCACCGAGACAGGATTTCGAATGGGATGAAAAACTGTTTTTT	CASSTSPRQDFEWDEKLFF
11	-	TRBV28	-	TRBJ2-1	TGTGCCAGCCGCCCTCGGAATGAGCAGTTCTTC	CASRPRNEQFF
12	-	TRBV28	many	TRBJ1-4	TGTGCCAGCAAACGGGGAAATGAAAAACTGTTTTTT	CASKRGNEKLFF
14	-	TRBV27	many	TRBJ2-7	TGTGCCAGCAGCAGATCCGGGATCTCCTACGAGCAGTACTTC	CASSRSGISYEQYF
13	-	TRBV29-1	many	TRBJ2-5	TGCAGCGTTATTCAGGCTTACCAAGAGACCCAGTACTTC	CSVIQAYQETQYF
18	TRBD1	TRBV27	many	TRBJ1-5	TGTGCCAGCAGCCTCGGACAGGGGCCCTTTTATAGCAATCAGCCCCAGCATTTT	CASSLGQGPFYSNQPQHF
14	TRBD1	TRBV20-1	many	TRBJ1-2	TGCAGTGCTAGGGGGACAGGGGAAAACTATGGCTACACCTTC	CSARGTGENYGYTF
16	-	TRBV3-1	many	TRBJ2-2	TGTGCCAGCAGCCGAAAATACTCCGCGAACACCGGGGAGCTGTTTTTT	CASSRKYSANTGELFF
14	-	TRBV30	-	TRBJ1-5	TGTGCCTGGAGTAGCGGGGTGGGTGCCCAGCCCCAGCATTTT	CAWSSGVGAQPQHF
13	-	TRBV24-1	many	TRBJ2-7	TGTGCCACCAGTGCTCCCGGCTTATACGAGCAGTACTTC	CATSAPGLYEQYF
13	-	TRBV20-1	many	TRBJ1-1	TGCAGCCCTCGAGGGACCATGAACACTGAAGCTTTCTTT	CSPRGTMNTEAFF
15	-	TRBV3-1	many	TRBJ2-5	TGTGCCAGCAGCAGGGGGGCAGCAACCGAAGAGACCCAGTACTTC	CASSRGAATEETQYF
15	-	TRBV5-5	many	TRBJ1-1	TGTGCCAGCAGCCCGTCGGACAGAGGGAACACTGAAGCTTTCTTT	CASSPSDRGNTEAFF
13	-	TRBV20-1	many	TRBJ2-7	TGCAGTGCTAGATCCGGGACACCTTACGAGCAGTACTTC	CSARSGTPYEQYF
13	-	TRBV5-1	many	TRBJ1-2	TGCGCCTCCTTCGGGCCGCCGCTATATGGCTACACCTTC	CASFGPPLYGYTF
13	-	TRBV15	many	TRBJ1-1	TGTGCCACCAGCAGAGGGAGGAGGGTTGAAGCTTTCTTT	CATSRGRRVEAFF
16	-	TRBV6-1	-	TRBJ1-1	TGTGCCAGCAGTGTGGCAGGTCTTTCTGGGAGCACTGAAGCTTTCTTT	CASSVAGLSGSTEAFF